Presented here are 7 T cell receptor beta chains from one specimen sequenced in a study of human T cells and chemical hapten exposure. TCRdb redid the calling of the RACE reads with MiXCR, one entry per CDR3 protein. The table has around 250,000 distinct CDR3 sequences, about 8.1% seen once. Time point denoted: pre-sensitization, week 0. Treatment of the sample: therapeutic diphenylcyclopropenone sensitization with weekly scalp DPC. The sample was whole blood, taken in connection with sensitization to the hapten diphenylcyclopropenone (DPC). Receptor source: a woman aged 40 to 50 with alopecia areata. Some clones in this sample may be carry-over from other donors' samples.

This clonotype came up many times. The chain couples TRBV12-3 or TRBV12-4 to TRBJ1-2; D is undetermined. The CDR3 is 13 residues long. Trimming stripped 6 bases from V and 1 base from J, with 9 bases between. The CDR3 nucleotides are TGTGCCAGCAGCCTAACAGTTAACTATGGCTACACCTTC. It translates to CASSLTVNYGYTF.

This chain joins TRBV29-1 and TRBJ2-1, with D uncertain. CDR1 and CDR2 from the germline V gene are SQVTM and ANQGSEA. The CDR3 consists of 10 residues. The ends were cut back, 6 bases at V and 10 bases at J, with 10 bases in the middle. This CDR3 is CSVLRREQFF. DNA for the CDR3: TGCAGCGTATTACGAAGGGAGCAGTTCTTC.

Concerning this clonotype: A read error may explain this, as a much larger clone is one base away. The gene calls are TRBV6-5 and TRBJ1-6; D is unclear. CDR3 length equals 13 residues. Germline CDR1 and CDR2: MNHEY and SVGAGI. Trimming took off 4 bases at V and 9 bases at J, with 10 bases between the two ends. The DNA of the CDR3 is TGTGCCAGCAGTTGCTCGACGAGTTCACCCCTCCACTTT. Amino acids: CASSCSTSSPLHF.

The chain joins TRBV6-5 to TRBJ1-1, with 9 bases lining up with TRBD1. J was trimmed by 5 bases and V by 2 bases; bases with no gene match: 3. Germline V gene lookup returns CDR1 MNHEY and CDR2 SVGAGI. CDR3 length: 14 amino acids. The CDR3 DNA reads TGTGCCAGCAGTTACCGGACAGGGGAGACTGAAGCTTTCTTT. This encodes CASSYRTGETEAFF.

This clonotype occurred a few times. This chain connects TRBV4-3 to TRBJ1-1, with 7 bases identical to TRBD1. Germline assignment: CDR1 LGHNA and CDR2 YSLEER. After removal of 3 bases from V and 8 bases from J, the junction contained 6 bases not matched to a gene. The CDR3 is 13 amino acids. The CDR3 sequence: CASSHHPGGEAFF. The CDR3 DNA reads TGCGCCAGCAGCCACCACCCAGGGGGAGAAGCTTTCTTT.

This chain links TRBV2 with TRBJ1-5; 8 nucleotides line up with TRBD1. CDR3 length equals 14 residues. The germline gives CDR1 SNHLY, CDR2 FYNNEI. Losses at the gene ends were 3 bases for V and 7 bases for J; bases not matched to a gene: 5. CDR3: CASSDRGRGQPQHF. The CDR3 region has the DNA TGTGCCAGCAGTGACAGGGGGCGCGGACAGCCCCAGCATTTT.

This clonotype has more than one count but fewer than ten. The chain couples TRBV28 to TRBJ1-5; D is ambiguous. Germline V gene lookup returns CDR1 MDHEN and CDR2 SYDVKM. The germline V and J ends were trimmed by 3 bases and 4 bases, with 7 bases remaining between them. CDR3 length: 13 residues. The CDR3 here is CASSFGPNQPQHF. In DNA form, the CDR3 reads TGTGCCAGCAGTTTCGGCCCAAATCAGCCCCAGCATTTT.